The T cell receptor beta chain under discussion was sequenced for a study of blood T cell repertoires in COVID-19 (TCRdb year 2020). Concerning the study at large: The collaborator samples originated in the United States, Italy and Spain and spanned the acute and convalescent phases of COVID-19. The material from the prospective study consisted of cDNA or gDNA derived from T cells, B-cell-depleted T cells, or PBMCs. The dataset comprised deeply sampled blood TCRbeta repertoires from subjects exposed to, actively infected with, or recovered from COVID-19. The repertoires were released in a freely available public database meant as a resource for research on the immune response to SARS-CoV-2. The samples were drawn from two sources: the first 160 participants of the ongoing ImmuneRACE study, and about 1,300 subjects contributed by 6 global collaborators. Sample metadata almost always included a de-identified subject ID, COVID-19 status, age in years and sex. Where available, HLA class I and class II types were taken from metadata supplied by the sample provider and were not determined by assay-based typing.

TCRbeta CDR3 regions were amplified from genomic DNA by means of the immunoSEQ Assay, a bias-controlled multiplex PCR. Under the source paper's analysis protocol: The number of nucleated cells in each sample was estimated from the amplification of reference gene primers within the assay. Sequence reads were collapsed and filtered to measure the absolute abundance of every unique TCRbeta CDR3 rearrangement. For each sample, productive Simpson clonality was calculated as the square root of Simpson's diversity index across productive rearrangements. Not all clones reach the TCRdb copy of this immuneACCESS table, which keeps in-frame sequences only. Checked studies attribute under half of the gap to unresolved V genes and leave the rest unexplained. The V and J calls and the clone size are those of that table, but D and trimming were determined from the DNA. In all, the sample holds 150,000 to 200,000 clones, and roughly 80% of those were seen once. The ten biggest clones cover under 5.5% of the sample.

Whole blood was collected in K2EDTA tubes by collaborating institutions according to the institutions' own protocols. For TCRbeta analysis, collaborator samples were shipped as frozen whole blood, as isolated PBMCs, or as DNA extracted from either sample type. A word on this clone: No antigen is known for it. No base-level quality is on record; no much larger clone is a single base apart.

Results the study describes overall, beyond this receptor: Clinical and demographic metadata were provided uncurated, with the amount varying by source and participant.

This TCR derives from a woman aged 25 to 45 with acute or convalescent COVID-19. Sequenced: peripheral blood.

CDR3 sequence: CASSRGGNEITQYF. The DNA sequence follows: TGTGCCAGCAGCCGGGGAGGGAACGAGATTACGCAGTATTTT. Recombination linked TRBV9 to TRBJ2-3; 7 of the junction bases match TRBD2. The germline V gene sets CDR1 to SGDLS and CDR2 to YYNGEE. From the cysteine through the phenylalanine, the CDR3 covers 14 amino acids. The retained sequence is limited to the CDR3, 42 bases, with the frame set at the first base. Germline trimming: 4 bases from V, 8 bases from J; junction bases outside gene matches: 10.